This paragraph covers one T cell receptor (beta chain) sequence. No cognate antigen has been identified for it. Per-base quality was not reported, and no clone a single base away is much larger than it. What the time point label conveys for this sample: baseline before first vaccination. Samples from vaccinated people were obtained from the UK trials COV001 and COV002, which included a single-blind randomized controlled phase 2/3 trial of AZD1222 (ChAdOx1 nCoV-19) in healthy adults. Trial participant PBMC samples were collected at day 0 and day 28 after the second dose for TCRbeta chain sequencing. The CDR3 regions of human TCRbeta chains were analyzed by immunosequencing. Turning to the authors' computational methods: TCRs in the repertoires were matched against a reference library of SARS-CoV-2-specific TCRs that had been generated with the MIRA antigen-specificity platform. Breadth was defined as the fraction of unique TCRs that were SARS-CoV-2-associated, and depth was defined as the fraction of total T cells that were SARS-CoV-2-associated. Using the MIRA data, each spike-specific TCR was assigned both to the spike region to which the TCR was reactive and to a CD4 or CD8 class. Log10-transformed breadth and depth values were compared by one-way ANOVA with Sidak's multiple comparisons tests. The table comes from immuneACCESS by way of TCRdb, which keeps in-frame sequences with V and J called. Part of the clones is missing from these tables; in studies checked, under half for an unresolved V gene and the rest for unknown reasons. For V, J and clone size, that table is used; D and trimming come from the DNA. A total of about 99,000 clones appear in this sample, about 93% of them only once. The top ten hold more than 4% of the sample.

The data are from a study of T cell responses to AZD1222 COVID-19 vaccine (dated by TCRdb to the early 2020s). Context from the whole study: AZD1222 recipients whose second dose came at about 4 weeks and those whose second dose came at about 12 weeks were combined into one group, since spike-specific TCR depth and breadth did not differ between the two schedules. A total of just over 230 trial participants underwent TCR sequencing, of whom about 200 had received two doses of AZD1222 and 26 had received two doses of the MenACWY control vaccine. Trial participants were enrolled by age into 18-55, 56-69 and 70-plus year subgroups, with roughly 150, 30 and 60 TCR-sequenced participants respectively. Results the study describes overall, beyond this receptor: Because no day 14 peak-response samples were available, the repertoires could be characterized only after the peak T cell response. Most participants were white British and females outnumbered males, and the authors suggested that clonal diversity may have been underestimated. Nearly half of unique spike-specific TCRs reportedly recognized epitopes outside regions mutated in the B.1.351 and B.1.1.7 variants. Only 5 to 7 AZD1222 recipients were SARS-CoV-2 seropositive at baseline, limiting conclusions about previously exposed vaccinees. After two AZD1222 doses, both the breadth and the depth of spike-specific TCRs were significantly higher than at day 0 and than in MenACWY recipients. The whole spike protein was spanned by vaccine-associated CD4 TCRs, and dominant responses were seen in regions 160-218 and 743-854. In the small 56-69-year group, the increase in depth fell short of significance, most likely because of low power.

Source: peripheral blood, taken on day 0 of AZD1222 vaccination. The source is an adult in good health.

The CDR3 protein is CASSLASSGANVLTF. The nucleotides read TGTGCCAGCAGCTTAGCGAGCTCTGGGGCCAACGTCCTGACTTTC. The chain is made from TRBV5-4 and TRBJ2-6, with the D gene uncertain. The CDR3 goes from the cysteine to the phenylalanine over 15 residues. Of all the DNA, just the CDR3 is kept, 45 bases in frame from base 1. From the germline V gene (reference sequence), CDR1 is SGHNT and CDR2 is YYREEE. The V and J ends are trimmed by 2 bases and 0 bases, leaving 6 bases between them.